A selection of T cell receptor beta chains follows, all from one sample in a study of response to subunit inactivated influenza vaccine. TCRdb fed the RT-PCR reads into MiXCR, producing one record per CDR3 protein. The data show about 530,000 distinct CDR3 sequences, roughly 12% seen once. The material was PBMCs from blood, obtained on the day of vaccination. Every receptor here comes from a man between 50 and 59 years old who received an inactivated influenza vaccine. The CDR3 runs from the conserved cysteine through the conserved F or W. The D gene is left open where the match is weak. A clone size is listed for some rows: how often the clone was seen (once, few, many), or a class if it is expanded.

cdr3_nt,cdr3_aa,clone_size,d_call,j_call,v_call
TGTGCCAGCAGCAAGACCGGGACTAGCGATTACGAGCAGTACTTC,CASSKTGTSDYEQYF,.,TRBD2,TRBJ2-7,TRBV7-9
TGCAGTGCTAGAGATCAGACAGGGCGGGTTGCCCAAGAGACCCAGTACTTC,CSARDQTGRVAQETQYF,.,TRBD1,TRBJ2-5,TRBV20-1
TGTGCCAGCAGTAAACAGGGATCAGCCAAAAACATTCAGTACTTC,CASSKQGSAKNIQYF,.,.,TRBJ2-4,TRBV6-1
TGTGCCAGCAGCTTGGTCCAGCGTGGGGAGCGGGATGAGCAGTTCTTC,CASSLVQRGERDEQFF,.,.,TRBJ2-1,TRBV5-5
TGTGCCAGCAGTTCAGGTGGGGCGAGCTCCTACAATGAGCAGTTCTTC,CASSSGGASSYNEQFF,.,.,TRBJ2-1,TRBV12-3/TRBV12-4
TGTGCCAGCACCTCCTTGGGGGGGGGACAGCCGTCCCAGGAGACCCAGTACTTC,CASTSLGGGQPSQETQYF,.,.,TRBJ2-5,TRBV12-3/TRBV12-4
TGCGCCAGCAGCCCTGGGACAGGAGCAGAGACCCAGTACTTC,CASSPGTGAETQYF,few,TRBD1,TRBJ2-5,TRBV5-1
TGTGCCAGCAGTCCCGAGACAGGGGGGCACAATGAGCAGTTCTTC,CASSPETGGHNEQFF,.,TRBD1,TRBJ2-1,TRBV27
TGTGCCAGCAGTAACGGACTAGAGTACGAGCAGTACTTC,CASSNGLEYEQYF,few,TRBD2,TRBJ2-7,TRBV6-5
TGTGCCAGCAGCTGGGACGGATTGGGAGTTACGCAGTATTTT,CASSWDGLGVTQYF,once,.,TRBJ2-3,TRBV6-1
TGCAGTGCCAAAACGACAGGCGGAGCTGGGGCCAACGTCCTGACTTTC,CSAKTTGGAGANVLTF,.,.,TRBJ2-6,TRBV20-1
TGTGCCAGCAGCCCTCACAGGGGTTTAGGTAATGAGCAGTTCTTC,CASSPHRGLGNEQFF,.,TRBD1,TRBJ2-1,TRBV7-9
TGTGCCAGCAACATCGGTGGGATTTTGAACACTGAAGCTTTCTTT,CASNIGGILNTEAFF,few,.,TRBJ1-1,TRBV7-9
TGTGCCAGCAGCTTAGATCTGGGGGCACGAACTGAAGCTTTCTTT,CASSLDLGARTEAFF,.,.,TRBJ1-1,TRBV7-2
TGCAGTGCTCTGGTCGTTAGCGGGAGCCGGAACCTTAATGAGCAGTTCTTC,CSALVVSGSRNLNEQFF,few,TRBD2,TRBJ2-1,TRBV20-1
TGTGCCAGGGGGGGCGGGCCAGCCACAGATACGCAGTATTTT,CARGGGPATDTQYF,few,.,TRBJ2-3,TRBV6-2/TRBV6-3
TGTGCCATCAGTGAGTCCGGGACTAGATTCAATGAGCAGTTCTTC,CAISESGTRFNEQFF,many,TRBD2,TRBJ2-1,TRBV10-3
TGTGCCAGCAGCTTAGTCCGGGGGTCCCTTTCCTACAATGAGCAGTTCTTC,CASSLVRGSLSYNEQFF,.,.,TRBJ2-1,TRBV7-9
TGCAGCGTTGAAGATGATTACAGGGCCTACAATGAGCAGTTCTTC,CSVEDDYRAYNEQFF,.,.,TRBJ2-1,TRBV29-1
TGTGCCAGCACGCCCAGACAGACAGATACGCAGTATTTT,CASTPRQTDTQYF,.,.,TRBJ2-3,TRBV6-2/TRBV6-3
TGTGCCAGCAGTTACGGACAGGGAGGAGGCGATACGCAGTATTTT,CASSYGQGGGDTQYF,few,TRBD1,TRBJ2-3,TRBV6-2/TRBV6-3
TGTGCCAGCAGCCCTACCGGGACTAGCGGGGGAGATACGCAGTATTTT,CASSPTGTSGGDTQYF,few,TRBD2,TRBJ2-3,TRBV12-3/TRBV12-4
TGTGCCAGCAGCTTAACTCAGAGCTCCTATAATTCACCCCTCCACTTT,CASSLTQSSYNSPLHF,many,.,TRBJ1-6,TRBV7-8
TGTGCCAGCAGCAATAGCGGTTCCGGGGCCAACGTCCTGACTTTC,CASSNSGSGANVLTF,many,.,TRBJ2-6,TRBV7-2
TGTGCCAGTACCAAGACGGAGAACTATGGCTACACCTTC,CASTKTENYGYTF,.,.,TRBJ1-2,TRBV19
TGTGCCAGCAGTTTTGGGGGGGCGCGGGATACGCAGTATTTT,CASSFGGARDTQYF,.,.,TRBJ2-3,TRBV27
TGTGCCTGGAGTGGATGGGGGAGAAGGAGCGGCTACACCTTC,CAWSGWGRRSGYTF,.,.,TRBJ1-2,TRBV30
TGTGCCAGCAGATATAGCGGGGGGCCCTACAATGATCAGTTCTTC,CASRYSGGPYNDQFF,.,TRBD2,TRBJ2-1,TRBV12-3/TRBV12-4
TGCAGTGCTCCGCCCAGCGGGCCTCGCAATGAGCAGTTCTTC,CSAPPSGPRNEQFF,many,.,TRBJ2-1,TRBV20-1
TGTGCCAGCTCACTAGGGGGATTTGCCAGCTCCTACAATGAGCAGTTCTTC,CASSLGGFASSYNEQFF,.,.,TRBJ2-1,TRBV27
TGCGCCAGCAGCCAAGCCCTGACTAGCGGGGGTCGCCCTACCTACGAGCAGTACTTC,CASSQALTSGGRPTYEQYF,few,TRBD2,TRBJ2-7,TRBV4-3
TGTGCCAGCAGCCACCGCCGGACGGGCTCCTACGAGCAGTACTTC,CASSHRRTGSYEQYF,few,.,TRBJ2-7,TRBV3-1
TGTGCCAGCAGCCCGGGGACAGGCACAGATACGCAGTATTTT,CASSPGTGTDTQYF,many,TRBD1,TRBJ2-3,TRBV3-1
TGTGCCAGCAGCCGGACTAGCGGGAGGATTGGGGCCAACGTCCTGACTTTC,CASSRTSGRIGANVLTF,once,TRBD2,TRBJ2-6,TRBV5-5
TGCAGCGTTGAGGTCCTAGCGGGGAATGAGCAGTTCTTC,CSVEVLAGNEQFF,many,TRBD2,TRBJ2-1,TRBV29-1
TGTGCCAGCAGCGCGTCGATGGGGCCGGCTAATGAAAAACTGTTTTTT,CASSASMGPANEKLFF,few,.,TRBJ1-4,TRBV6-2/TRBV6-3
TGTGCCAGCAGTCACCGGACAGGGGGCGCGTTTGGCTACACCTTC,CASSHRTGGAFGYTF,.,TRBD1,TRBJ1-2,TRBV12-3/TRBV12-4
TGCAGTGCCTTAGCCTACGAGCAGTACTTC,CSALAYEQYF,.,.,TRBJ2-7,TRBV20-1
TGTGCCAGCAGCCCCGTGGGGCGGGACCAAGAGACCCAGTACTTC,CASSPVGRDQETQYF,.,.,TRBJ2-5,TRBV12-3/TRBV12-4
TGCGCCAGCAGCCCCCGACCCGTGCTAGCGGGCCGTTCCGGGGAGCTGTTTTTT,CASSPRPVLAGRSGELFF,many,TRBD2,TRBJ2-2,TRBV4-1
TGCGCCAGCAGCTTGGCATCTACGTCCAGAGGGTACAATGAGCAGTTCTTC,CASSLASTSRGYNEQFF,few,.,TRBJ2-1,TRBV5-1
TGCAGCGTTTCAGGGGACACTGAAGCTTTCTTT,CSVSGDTEAFF,many,.,TRBJ1-1,TRBV29-1
TGTGCCAGCAGTTTTACCTTATCTAACTATGGCTACACCTTC,CASSFTLSNYGYTF,.,.,TRBJ1-2,TRBV12-3/TRBV12-4
TGTGCCACCAGTGAGGGGAATAATCAGCCCCAGCATTTT,CATSEGNNQPQHF,few,.,TRBJ1-5,TRBV24-1
TGTGCCAGCAGCGTAGGACAGGTGTCCTACAATGAGCAGTTCTTC,CASSVGQVSYNEQFF,many,.,TRBJ2-1,TRBV9
TGCAGTGCCAGGACGCACCCTAGCTCCTACAATGAGCAGTTCTTC,CSARTHPSSYNEQFF,.,.,TRBJ2-1,TRBV20-1
TGTGCCAGCAGGGGGACTAGCGGGAGAAAATTGACCTACAATGAGCAGTTCTTC,CASRGTSGRKLTYNEQFF,.,TRBD2,TRBJ2-1,TRBV11-1
TGCAGTGCCCAGGGGAGGGGTAACTATGGCTACACCTTC,CSAQGRGNYGYTF,many,.,TRBJ1-2,TRBV20-1
TGTGCCAGCAGCGTAGTGCCGGGGGGCTACAATGAGCAGTTCTTC,CASSVVPGGYNEQFF,many,TRBD2,TRBJ2-1,TRBV9
TGCGCCAGCCGAACCTACAGAGGATCCTACAATGAGCAGTTCTTC,CASRTYRGSYNEQFF,.,.,TRBJ2-1,TRBV5-1
TGCGCCAGCAGCTACAGGACAGCGCGCGGGGCCGAGCAGTACTTC,CASSYRTARGAEQYF,.,.,TRBJ2-7,TRBV5-1
TGCAGCGTGCTGCAGGGCGCAGATACGCAGTATTTT,CSVLQGADTQYF,few,.,TRBJ2-3,TRBV29-1